This is a list of T cell receptor beta chains from one sample in a study of T cell responses to AZD1222 COVID-19 vaccine. Here immunoSEQ multiplex PCR was the method, and the copy in TCRdb shows in-frame clones only, minus some. The sample lists more than 120,000 clones, about 86% occurring once. The material was peripheral blood, obtained 28 days after the second AZD1222 dose. The receptors shown here come from an adult who received the AZD1222 COVID-19 vaccine. Both conserved end residues are part of each CDR3. Fields, in order: V gene, clone size, J gene, D gene, CDR3 length, CDR3 DNA, CDR3 protein. D genes are given only for firm matches. Expanded clones are given a class, and other clones once, few, many or no size at all.

v_call: TRBV19
clone_size: -
j_call: TRBJ2-1
d_call: -
cdr3_length: 17
cdr3_nt: TGTGCCAGTAGTATAAGAGGGGCGGGGAGCTCCTACAATGAGCAGTTCTTC
cdr3_aa: CASSIRGAGSSYNEQFF

v_call: TRBV24-1
clone_size: -
j_call: TRBJ2-1
d_call: -
cdr3_length: 14
cdr3_nt: TGTGCCACCAGTGATTTGGGGGGCGGGAATGAGCAGTTCTTC
cdr3_aa: CATSDLGGGNEQFF

v_call: TRBV29-1
clone_size: -
j_call: TRBJ2-3
d_call: -
cdr3_length: 13
cdr3_nt: TGCAGCGTTGACCAAGGATGGACAGATACGCAGTATTTT
cdr3_aa: CSVDQGWTDTQYF

v_call: TRBV27
clone_size: -
j_call: TRBJ1-4
d_call: -
cdr3_length: 14
cdr3_nt: TGTGCCAGCAGTTTCGCGGGTTTTAATGAAAAACTGTTTTTT
cdr3_aa: CASSFAGFNEKLFF

v_call: TRBV10-1
clone_size: -
j_call: TRBJ2-1
d_call: -
cdr3_length: 17
cdr3_nt: TGCGCCAGCAGTGAGTCGACCAGGGCCAATATCTACAATGAGCAGTTCTTC
cdr3_aa: CASSESTRANIYNEQFF

v_call: TRBV30
clone_size: -
j_call: TRBJ1-5
d_call: -
cdr3_length: 13
cdr3_nt: TGTGCCTGGTCGTCGGGGAATTCGCAGCCCCAGCATTTT
cdr3_aa: CAWSSGNSQPQHF

v_call: TRBV12-3/TRBV12-4
clone_size: -
j_call: TRBJ1-5
d_call: -
cdr3_length: 13
cdr3_nt: TGTGCCAGTAAAGGGGGGTTCAATCAGCCCCAGCATTTT
cdr3_aa: CASKGGFNQPQHF

v_call: TRBV20-1
clone_size: -
j_call: TRBJ2-2
d_call: -
cdr3_length: 15
cdr3_nt: TGCAGTGCTAGTTTCGGGGGTATCCTCACCGGGGAGCTGTTTTTT
cdr3_aa: CSASFGGILTGELFF

v_call: TRBV6-5
clone_size: -
j_call: TRBJ2-2
d_call: TRBD2
cdr3_length: 15
cdr3_nt: TGTGCCAGCAGTTACTTGGCGGGAGGCGCCGGGGAGCTGTTTTTT
cdr3_aa: CASSYLAGGAGELFF

v_call: TRBV27
clone_size: -
j_call: TRBJ1-2
d_call: -
cdr3_length: 14
cdr3_nt: TGTGCCAGCAGATATATCCGGGACACCTATGGCTACACCTTC
cdr3_aa: CASRYIRDTYGYTF

v_call: TRBV2
clone_size: -
j_call: TRBJ1-4
d_call: TRBD1
cdr3_length: 14
cdr3_nt: TGTGCCAGCACCACAGGGGGGGGTAATGAAAAACTGTTTTTT
cdr3_aa: CASTTGGGNEKLFF

v_call: TRBV28
clone_size: -
j_call: TRBJ1-2
d_call: -
cdr3_length: 14
cdr3_nt: TGTGCCAGCAGATCCGAGGAGGCTAACTATGGCTACACCTTC
cdr3_aa: CASRSEEANYGYTF

v_call: TRBV19
clone_size: -
j_call: TRBJ1-2
d_call: -
cdr3_length: 14
cdr3_nt: TGTGCCAGTAGTATTCAGCCAGGGTCCTATGGCTACACCTTC
cdr3_aa: CASSIQPGSYGYTF

v_call: TRBV9
clone_size: -
j_call: TRBJ1-3
d_call: -
cdr3_length: 15
cdr3_nt: TGTGCCAGCAGCGTAGAGGGACAACATGGAAACACCATATATTTT
cdr3_aa: CASSVEGQHGNTIYF

v_call: TRBV27
clone_size: few
j_call: TRBJ2-7
d_call: -
cdr3_length: 16
cdr3_nt: TGTGCCAGCAGTCCCACCGGGACAATCCTCTCCTACGAGCAGTACTTC
cdr3_aa: CASSPTGTILSYEQYF